What follows is one T cell receptor beta chain and its context. J was trimmed by 5 bases and V by 2 bases; bases with no gene match: 13. This CDR3 is built from 17 residues. The germline CDR1 and CDR2 sequences are SGHVS and FQNEAQ. These data are taken from a study of T-cell reconstitution after alpha-beta-depleted transplantation in children. TCRbeta library preparation incorporated unique molecular identifiers. TCRdb reanalysed the PCR reads using MiXCR and keeps one entry per CDR3 protein. There are 500,000 to 600,000 distinct CDR3 sequences in the sample; approximately 16% occur only once, and less than 4% lies in the top ten.

This sequence originates from a human donor who donated a stem cell graft to a child with acute lymphoblastic leukemia. The chain uses TRBV7-8 and TRBJ2-7; 9 bases are shared with TRBD1. This specimen consisted of PBMCs from the stem cell graft donor, obtained from the stem cell graft. The DNA of the CDR3 is TGTGCCAGCAGCTTAATACTTACGAGACAGGGGGTCCACGAGCAGTACTTC. It yields the protein CASSLILTRQGVHEQYF.